This passage covers 21 T cell receptor beta chains from one sample sequenced in a study of T cell changes during pregnancy in multiple sclerosis. TCRdb's table, derived via immunoSEQ multiplex PCR, lists solely in-frame clones and lacks some. In the table there are some 44,000 clones, around 90% of which are singletons. Sequenced material: CD4+ T cells from peripheral blood mononuclear cells, taken in the third trimester of pregnancy. The receptors come from a female donor with multiple sclerosis, enrolled in a pregnancy study.

The chain couples TRBV28 to TRBJ1-2; 8 positions match TRBD1. With 6 bases clipped from V and 5 bases from J, the junction kept 14 bases outside the gene matches. Germline CDR1 and CDR2: MDHEN and SYDVKM. The CDR3 is 16 residues long. The CDR3 region has the DNA TGTGCCAGCAGCCCGACGTTGGGACAGGCAAAATATGGCTACACCTTC. Its protein product is CASSPTLGQAKYGYTF.

This clone was detected only a few times. This chain uses TRBV7-9 with TRBJ2-1, with D tentatively TRBD2 (6 bases). Germline loops: CDR1 SEHNR, CDR2 FQNEAQ (reference sequence). The germline V and J ends were trimmed by 0 bases and 4 bases, with 13 bases remaining between them. CDR3 length equals 16 residues. The DNA of the CDR3 is TGTGCCAGCAGCTTAGCATCGGGAGTAGGGTACAATGAGCAGTTCTTC. Translation: CASSLASGVGYNEQFF.

The chain joins TRBV12-5 to TRBJ2-7, with 10 bases lining up with TRBD2. The CDR3 is 15 residues long. The germline gives CDR1 LGHNT, CDR2 FRNRAP. V was clipped by 6 bases and J by 4 bases; unmatched bases: 9. CDR3 amino acids: CASGSPGLAPYEQYF. The CDR3 nucleotides read TGTGCTAGTGGATCTCCGGGACTAGCGCCTTACGAGCAGTACTTC.

The V gene is TRBV28, the J gene TRBJ1-5; 9 bases match TRBD1. V was pared by 6 bases and J by 2 bases, with 17 bases of the junction left unmatched. There are 19 residues in the CDR3. Looked up from germline, CDR1 is MDHEN and CDR2 is SYDVKM. The CDR3 sequence: CASSPLTGTGRLGNQPQHF. The CDR3 DNA is TGTGCCAGCAGCCCACTAACGGGGACAGGGAGGTTGGGCAATCAGCCCCAGCATTTT.

The rearrangement joins TRBV6-1 to TRBJ1-6; D might be TRBD1 (5 bases). Germline assignment: CDR1 MNHNS and CDR2 SASEGT. Trimming shortened V by 8 bases and J by 7 bases, and 18 bases separated the two germline ends. The CDR3 consists of 15 residues. The CDR3 coding sequence is TGTGCCAGCGGGGGGGTAGGGTCAGCAAATTCACCCCTCCACTTT. Translated: CASGGVGSANSPLHF.

This chain uses TRBV7-6 with TRBJ1-5, with D tentatively TRBD1 (6 bases). The germline CDR1 and CDR2 sequences are SGHVS and FNYEAQ. V was trimmed by 5 bases and J by 6 bases, leaving 14 bases between them. The CDR3 runs to 14 residues. The CDR3 DNA follows: TGTGCCAGCAGCCCACAGGGAGCGGCTCAGCCCCAGCATTTT. Its protein product is CASSPQGAAQPQHF.

V is TRBV19 and J is TRBJ2-7, with D perhaps matching TRBD2 (5 bases). The ends were cut back, 6 bases at V and 4 bases at J, with 7 bases in the middle. The length of the CDR3 is 11 residues. Germline V gene sequence: CDR1 LNHDA, CDR2 SQIVND (reference sequence). DNA for the CDR3: TGTGCCAGTAGGAGAGGGTACGAGCAGTACTTC. It translates to CASRRGYEQYF.

The chain is built from TRBV18 and TRBJ1-1, with D perhaps TRBD1 (6 bases). The CDR3 contains 18 residues. The V end lost 6 bases, the J end lost 0 bases, and 23 bases lay between the germline ends. CDR1 is KGHSH, CDR2 LQKENI, per germline. The CDR3 region is CASSEKPRGEGMNTEAFF. In DNA, the CDR3 is TGTGCCAGCTCTGAGAAGCCCAGGGGCGAGGGAATGAACACTGAAGCTTTCTTT. Variable domain in full (rest from reference TRBV18 and TRBJ1-1): NAGVMQNPRHLVRRRGQEARLRCSPMKGHSHVYWYRQLPEEGLKFMVYLQKENIIDESGMPKERFSAEFPKEGPSILRIQQVVRGDSAAYFCASSEKPRGEGMNTEAFFGQGTRLTVV.

This clone was found once. The rearrangement links TRBV5-8 to TRBJ2-1, with TRBD1 matching 7 bases. The V gene's germline CDR1 is SGHTS and CDR2 YDEGEE. The CDR3 contains 13 residues. Trimming cost V 7 bases and J 7 bases; bases outside gene matches: 8. The CDR3 DNA follows: TGTGCCAGCCTACAGGGGAATGGGAATGAGCAGTTCTTC. Translating it yields CASLQGNGNEQFF.

This clone came up a few times. V gene TRBV6-1 combines with J gene TRBJ2-7; 8 positions match TRBD2. V dropped 4 bases and J dropped 3; count of bases not matched to a gene: 5. The CDR3 is 14 residues long. Germline V gene data show CDR1 as MNHNS and CDR2 as SASEGT. CDR3 in DNA: TGTGCCAGCAGTGCAAGCGGGGGAAGCTACGAGCAGTACTTC. Translating it yields CASSASGGSYEQYF.

This clone was seen more than once but under ten times. The chain uses TRBV7-9 and TRBJ1-1; no reliable D call. V lost 3 bases and J lost 3, with 17 bases in between. The CDR3 is 16 amino acids. In germline, CDR1 is SEHNR, CDR2 FQNEAQ (reference sequence). CDR3 loop: CASSFPVGGGHTEAFF. CDR3 nucleotides: TGTGCCAGCAGCTTCCCTGTGGGTGGAGGACACACTGAAGCTTTCTTT.

The chain links TRBV7-9 to TRBJ2-5; 10 bases fit TRBD2. The CDR3 extends over 15 amino acids. J was trimmed by 5 bases and V by 6 bases; bases with no gene match: 9. CDR1 and CDR2 from the germline V gene are SEHNR and FQNEAQ (reference sequence). CDR3 nucleotides: TGTGCCAGCAGTCGCCTAGCGGGGGCGGGGGAGACCCAGTACTTC. Translation: CASSRLAGAGETQYF.

The V and J genes are TRBV28 and TRBJ2-7; 8 nucleotides align to TRBD1. The trim removed 5 bases at V and 3 bases at J, leaving 3 bases unmatched. The CDR3 contains 13 residues. Germline V CDR1 and CDR2: MDHEN, SYDVKM. The CDR3 here is CASSQQGDYEQYF. The DNA for the CDR3 is TGTGCCAGCAGTCAACAGGGGGACTACGAGCAGTACTTC.

The chain recombines TRBV5-1 with TRBJ2-1; the match to TRBD2 covers 7 bases. Per germline, CDR1 SGHRS and CDR2 YFSETQ. This CDR3 contains 15 residues. Trimming took 4 bases from V and 4 from J; bases not matched to a gene: 8. The CDR3 region has the DNA TGCGCCAGCAGCCAGGCTAGCGGAAATTACAATGAGCAGTTCTTC. This gives the protein CASSQASGNYNEQFF.

V usage is TRBV7-2 and J usage is TRBJ2-7; TRBD2 aligns across 10 bases. The V gene end was trimmed by 5 bases and the J gene end by 4 bases; junction bases not matched to a gene: 5. The CDR3 runs 14 residues. Per the germline V gene, CDR1 is SGHTA and CDR2 is FQGNSA. The CDR3 sequence: CASSPSGSSYEQYF. The CDR3 nucleotides are TGTGCCAGCAGCCCTAGCGGGAGTTCGTACGAGCAGTACTTC.

The chain employs TRBV7-8 and TRBJ1-1; 9 bases map to TRBD1. The CDR3 extends over 14 amino acids. Germline lookup yields CDR1 SGHVS and CDR2 FQNEAQ. V lost 6 bases and J lost 7; bases outside the gene matches: 9. The CDR3 DNA reads TGTGCCAGCAGTTCAGCCGGACAGGGGATTGAAGCTTTCTTT. Translated: CASSSAGQGIEAFF.

The chain couples TRBV7-9 to TRBJ1-2; TRBD1 might be the D (6 bases). The CDR3 sequence is 11 residues long. Trimming took off 8 bases at V and 4 bases at J, with 8 bases between the two ends. Germline loops: CDR1 SEHNR, CDR2 FQNEAQ (reference sequence). CDR3 residues: CASGTIYGYTF. Here the CDR3 DNA reads TGTGCCAGCGGGACAATCTATGGCTACACCTTC.

The chain joins TRBV28 to TRBJ1-5; perhaps TRBD1 as D (5 bases). The CDR3 extends over 16 amino acids. V was trimmed by 5 bases and J by 0 bases, leaving 14 bases between them. CDR1 is MDHEN, CDR2 SYDVKM, per germline. CDR3 in DNA: TGTGCCAGCAGTACCCTGACAGCGTATAGCAATCAGCCCCAGCATTTT. Its translation is CASSTLTAYSNQPQHF. Drawing the rest from reference TRBV28 and TRBJ1-5, the complete variable domain is DVKVTQSSRYLVKRTGEKVFLECVQDMDHENMFWYRQDPGLGLRLIYFSYDVKMKEKGDIPEGYSVSREKKERFSLILESASTNQTSMYLCASSTLTAYSNQPQHFGDGTRLSIL.

The rearrangement joins TRBV19 to TRBJ1-5; D might be TRBD1 (5 bases). Trimming left V 7 bases short and J 0 bases short, with 19 bases between. The CDR3 is made up of 17 amino acids. Germline CDR1 LNHDA, CDR2 SQIVND (reference sequence). In DNA, the CDR3 is TGTGCCAGTATAGGGGCCTGGGGTGTGAGTAGCAATCAGCCCCAGCATTTT. Its translation: CASIGAWGVSSNQPQHF.

This chain joins TRBV6-1 and TRBJ2-1, with D possibly TRBD2 on 6 matching bases. The CDR3 is 15 amino acids. Germline V gene lookup returns CDR1 MNHNS and CDR2 SASEGT. The ends were cut back, 1 base at V and 9 bases at J, with 16 bases in the middle. CDR3 in DNA: TGTGCCAGCAGTGAAGGGGCGGGATCTTTTGGTGAGCAGTTCTTC. Protein: CASSEGAGSFGEQFF.

The J gene is TRBJ2-5, the V gene TRBV6-1, with D possibly matching TRBD1 (5 bases). CDR3 length equals 12 residues. The germline V and J ends were trimmed by 6 bases and 2 bases, with 7 bases remaining between them. The germline V gene encodes CDR1 MNHNS and CDR2 SASEGT. CDR3 protein: CASSDRQETQYF. In nucleotides, the CDR3 is TGTGCCAGCAGCGACAGACAAGAGACCCAGTACTTC.